The next 6 T cell receptor beta chains were all read from a single sample in a study of T-cell reconstitution after alpha-beta-depleted transplantation in children. For TCRbeta, the library was prepared with unique molecular identifiers. A single record per CDR3 protein comes from TCRdb applying MiXCR to the PCR reads. The sample lists about 510,000 distinct CDR3 sequences, more than 9.5% occurring once. The sequenced sample was PBMCs, mostly from graft donor cells, obtained 180 days after TCRalphabeta/CD19-depleted stem cell transplant. The receptors stem from a female patient under 10 years old who had a stem cell transplant for aplastic anemia, so the T cells may come from the graft donor.

This clonotype was counted at least ten times. This rearrangement joins TRBV11-2 to TRBJ1-3; D unresolved. There are 14 residues in the CDR3. Germline V CDR1 and CDR2: SGHAT, FQNNGV. The V end was cut by 4 bases, the J end by 2 bases, with 9 bases between. CDR3 residues: CASSSRTAGNTIYF. CDR3 bases: TGTGCCAGCAGCTCCAGGACGGCTGGAAACACCATATATTTT.

This chain joins TRBV18 and TRBJ1-5; possibly TRBD1 for D (5 bases). CDR1 is KGHSH, CDR2 LQKENI, per germline. V dropped 2 bases and J dropped 0 bases, with 14 bases sitting between them. The CDR3 is 17 residues long. As DNA, the CDR3 is TGTGCCAGCTCACCAAGGACACGACTGTATAGCAATCAGCCCCAGCATTTT. Its protein is CASSPRTRLYSNQPQHF.

This clonotype was counted at least ten times. The chain links TRBV7-2 to TRBJ2-7; TRBD2 matches 11 bases. The CDR3 is 16 residues long. Germline values: CDR1 SGHTA, CDR2 FQGNSA. The junction had 7 bases not matched to a gene; V was cut back by 5 bases and J by 1 base. Here the CDR3 DNA reads TGTGCCAGCAGCCGCATCGGGACTAGCGGTTCCTACGAGCAGTACGTC. Translated, it gives CASSRIGTSGSYEQYV.

This clonotype has just a few counts. This chain uses TRBV7-2 with TRBJ2-7, with 8 bases identical to TRBD2. The germline V gene encodes CDR1 SGHTA and CDR2 FQGNSA. J gave up 6 bases and V 3 bases, and 13 bases lay outside the gene matches. CDR3 length equals 16 residues. CDR3 protein: CASSFIMAGGPLEQYF. The CDR3 region has the DNA TGTGCCAGCAGCTTTATAATGGCGGGAGGCCCTCTCGAGCAGTACTTC.

The table lists this clonotype with many counts. J is TRBJ1-1 and V is TRBV12-3 or TRBV12-4; D remains ambiguous. The CDR3 sequence is 14 residues long. Trimming removed 6 bases at V and 0 bases at J, with 11 bases between. As DNA, the CDR3 is TGTGCCAGCAGGGCCTATGAATTGAACACTGAAGCTTTCTTT. Its translation is CASRAYELNTEAFF.

Written as DNA, the CDR3 is TGTGCCAGCAGTTACTCGGAGGGTTACGAGCAGTACTTC. Translation: CASSYSEGYEQYF. The V call is TRBV6-5, the J call TRBJ2-7, with D possibly TRBD2 on 6 matching bases. The germline gives CDR1 MNHEY, CDR2 SVGAGI. The CDR3 has 13 amino acids. V was cut by 0 bases and J by 4 bases, with 7 bases left in between.